This TCR beta chain was captured by sequencing in a study of blood T cell repertoires in COVID-19. In the study overall: The analysed material was cDNA or gDNA that came from T cells, B-cell-depleted T cells, or PBMCs.

The germline gives CDR1 MDHEN, CDR2 SYDVKM. V was shortened by 5 bases and J by 1 base, with 26 bases between the two germline ends. The CDR3 consists of 20 residues. Produced via immunoSEQ multiplex PCR; TCRdb's table is partial and in-frame only. The data show about 220,000 clones, 60% to 85% seen once. The sample holds many counts of this clone. This receptor was taken from a woman between 65 and 79 years old with acute or convalescent COVID-19. V usage is TRBV28 and J usage is TRBJ2-2; D might be TRBD1 (5 bases). The specimen sequenced was peripheral blood. CDR3 nucleotide sequence: TGTGCCAGCAGTCCAACTAAAGGGGCCTTCACGAAGGGGAACACCGGGGAGCTGTTTTTT. Translating gives CASSPTKGAFTKGNTGELFF.